These T cell receptor beta chains were read from a single sample in a study of CD8 T cells in ankylosing spondylitis. TCRdb recomputed calls from the 5' RACE reads with MiXCR, one row per CDR3 protein. Here the sample spans 200,000 to 300,000 distinct CDR3 sequences, over 8.5% being singletons. The specimen sequenced was blood, either unsorted or a sorted T cell fraction (not recorded which). The receptor source for this set is a male donor with ankylosing spondylitis or in good health (not recorded which). CDR3s include the opening cysteine and the closing phenylalanine or tryptophan. The order of the fields is CDR3 length, clone size, V gene, D gene, J gene, CDR3 DNA, CDR3 protein. A D gene is named only where the DNA matches it firmly. The listing skips clone size in some rows; elsewhere it reads once, few, many or a size class.

length: 14; size: NA; V: TRBV5-6; D: NA; J: TRBJ2-7; DNA: TGTGCCAGCAGCCGAACAGGGATCCCCTACGAGCAGTACTTC; CDR3: CASSRTGIPYEQYF
length: 14; size: NA; V: TRBV20-1; D: NA; J: TRBJ1-1; DNA: TGCAGTGCTCCCGGGAACAGCTTGAACACTGAAGCTTTCTTT; CDR3: CSAPGNSLNTEAFF
length: 16; size: many; V: TRBV9; D: NA; J: TRBJ1-2; DNA: TGTGCCAGCAGCGTAGACCCCTCCCCACGAGGCTATGGCTACACCTTC; CDR3: CASSVDPSPRGYGYTF
length: 13; size: NA; V: TRBV11-3; D: NA; J: TRBJ2-1; DNA: TGTGCCAGCAGCTTAGACGACTTCAATGAGCAGTTCTTC; CDR3: CASSLDDFNEQFF
length: 12; size: many; V: TRBV20-1; D: NA; J: TRBJ2-5; DNA: TGCAGTGCTAGAGAGGCCAGGAGCGCCCAGTACTTC; CDR3: CSAREARSAQYF
length: 15; size: few; V: TRBV4-2; D: TRBD1; J: TRBJ1-2; DNA: TGTGCCAGCAGCCAGTCGGACAGGGTGAGGAATGGCTACACCTTC; CDR3: CASSQSDRVRNGYTF
length: 12; size: few; V: TRBV7-2; D: NA; J: TRBJ2-7; DNA: TGTGCCAGCAGCCTAACTCCCCTAGTATCGTACTTC; CDR3: CASSLTPLVSYF
length: 14; size: many; V: TRBV20-1; D: TRBD1; J: TRBJ2-1; DNA: TGCAGTGCCCAGACAGGGGGCACGTACAATGAGCAGTTCTTC; CDR3: CSAQTGGTYNEQFF
length: 15; size: many; V: TRBV9; D: NA; J: TRBJ2-3; DNA: TGTGCCAGCACCGGAGGACTATATAGCACAGATACGCAGTATTTT; CDR3: CASTGGLYSTDTQYF
length: 14; size: many; V: TRBV20-1; D: NA; J: TRBJ1-5; DNA: TGCAGTGCTAGAGATAGTCATAGCAATCAGCCCCAGCATTTT; CDR3: CSARDSHSNQPQHF
length: 15; size: few; V: TRBV7-3; D: TRBD2; J: TRBJ2-1; DNA: TGTGCCAGCAGCTTACGCAGCGGGGGGGCCGATGAGCAGTTCTTC; CDR3: CASSLRSGGADEQFF
length: 16; size: many; V: TRBV5-1; D: TRBD2; J: TRBJ2-7; DNA: TGCGCCAGCAGCTTGGGTCCGGGACTAGGGGAATACGAGCAGTACTTC; CDR3: CASSLGPGLGEYEQYF
length: 15; size: many; V: TRBV20-1; D: TRBD2; J: TRBJ2-5; DNA: TGCAGTGCTAGAGATTGGACTAGCGGACAAGAGACCCAGTACTTC; CDR3: CSARDWTSGQETQYF
length: 15; size: many; V: TRBV12-3/TRBV12-4; D: NA; J: TRBJ1-4; DNA: TGTGCCAGCAGTTTAAGGACAACAACTAATGAAAAACTGTTTTTT; CDR3: CASSLRTTTNEKLFF
length: 17; size: NA; V: TRBV9; D: TRBD1; J: TRBJ1-3; DNA: TGTGCCAGCAGCGCCCCGCGAGGGGGCGAGAGGGGAAACACCATATATTTT; CDR3: CASSAPRGGERGNTIYF
length: 15; size: NA; V: TRBV29-1; D: TRBD2; J: TRBJ2-5; DNA: TGCAGCGTTGAATTTGGGAGCGGGAGAAGAGAGACCCAGTACTTC; CDR3: CSVEFGSGRRETQYF
length: 15; size: few; V: TRBV20-1; D: NA; J: TRBJ1-1; DNA: TGCAGTGCTAGTTGGGTGGGGCGCATGAACACTGAAGCTTTCTTT; CDR3: CSASWVGRMNTEAFF
length: 16; size: few; V: TRBV20-1; D: TRBD2; J: TRBJ2-1; DNA: TGCAGTGCAGGTGGTGGGACTAGCGGGAGTCGGAATGAGCAGTTCTTC; CDR3: CSAGGGTSGSRNEQFF
length: 16; size: many; V: TRBV29-1; D: TRBD1; J: TRBJ1-4; DNA: TGCAGCGCCGCCGGGACAGGGTTCCAAGGAAATGAAAAACTGTTTTTT; CDR3: CSAAGTGFQGNEKLFF
length: 15; size: NA; V: TRBV7-2; D: TRBD1; J: TRBJ1-1; DNA: TGTGCCAGCAGCCCATTCCAGGGGGGCTGGACTGAAGCTTTCTTT; CDR3: CASSPFQGGWTEAFF
length: 13; size: many; V: TRBV12-3/TRBV12-4; D: NA; J: TRBJ2-7; DNA: TGTGCCAGCAGTTTAACAGGGACCTACGAGCAGTACTTC; CDR3: CASSLTGTYEQYF
length: 15; size: many; V: TRBV6-2/TRBV6-3; D: NA; J: TRBJ1-6; DNA: TGTGCCAGCAGTTATGCGCGGCCCGGGGCCTCACCCCTCCACTTT; CDR3: CASSYARPGASPLHF
length: 15; size: few; V: TRBV3-1; D: NA; J: TRBJ1-1; DNA: TGTGCCAGCAGCCAAGCTGGGCAGGGGAGAACTGAAGCTTTCTTT; CDR3: CASSQAGQGRTEAFF
length: 16; size: few; V: TRBV2; D: NA; J: TRBJ1-5; DNA: TGTGCCAGCAGTGCCGCCTGGGGGGGCAGCAATCAGCCCCAGCATTTT; CDR3: CASSAAWGGSNQPQHF
length: 18; size: many; V: TRBV27; D: TRBD1; J: TRBJ1-6; DNA: TGTGCCAGCAGTCAGGGACAGGGGATCGGCTCCTATAATTCACCCCTCCACTTT; CDR3: CASSQGQGIGSYNSPLHF
length: 16; size: NA; V: TRBV5-6; D: NA; J: TRBJ2-1; DNA: TGTGCCAGCGGCTTGGCTCCCGGGATGGTCTACAATGAGCAGTTCTTC; CDR3: CASGLAPGMVYNEQFF
length: 14; size: many; V: TRBV12-3/TRBV12-4; D: TRBD1; J: TRBJ1-2; DNA: TGTGCCAGCAGTTTTTCGCCAGGGGGATACGGCTACACCTTC; CDR3: CASSFSPGGYGYTF
length: 13; size: few; V: TRBV20-1; D: TRBD2; J: TRBJ2-3; DNA: TGCAGTGCCTTTAGACTAGCCGAAGATACGCAGTATTTT; CDR3: CSAFRLAEDTQYF
length: 14; size: NA; V: TRBV28; D: NA; J: TRBJ2-7; DNA: TGTGCCAGCAGCCCGGACTCCGGCGGCTACGAGCAGTACTTC; CDR3: CASSPDSGGYEQYF
length: 19; size: many; V: TRBV20-1; D: TRBD2; J: TRBJ2-7; DNA: TGCAGTGCTAGAGATTATCAGGGGACCTCTGGGACTAGCGGCTACGAGCAGTACTTC; CDR3: CSARDYQGTSGTSGYEQYF
length: 13; size: many; V: TRBV5-6; D: NA; J: TRBJ1-2; DNA: TGTGCCAGCAGCCTGAGCAGGGACTATGGCTACACCTTC; CDR3: CASSLSRDYGYTF
length: 14; size: many; V: TRBV6-1; D: NA; J: TRBJ2-7; DNA: TGTGCCAGCAGTGAAACCGGTCTACCCTACGAGCAGTACTTC; CDR3: CASSETGLPYEQYF
length: 11; size: many; V: TRBV18; D: NA; J: TRBJ2-5; DNA: TGTGCCAGCTCACCAGGGGAGACCCAGTACTTC; CDR3: CASSPGETQYF
length: 13; size: few; V: TRBV27; D: TRBD2; J: TRBJ2-3; DNA: TGTGCCACCGGAGGGACTAGCGGAACTACGCAGTATTTT; CDR3: CATGGTSGTTQYF
length: 16; size: NA; V: TRBV4-2; D: NA; J: TRBJ2-5; DNA: TGTGCCAGCAGCCAAGATAGACTGGCCTCTGGGGAGACCCAGTACTTC; CDR3: CASSQDRLASGETQYF
length: 16; size: NA; V: TRBV5-6; D: NA; J: TRBJ2-3; DNA: TGTGCCAGCAGCTCACTCCGGAGGGTTGGCACAGATACGCAGTATTTT; CDR3: CASSSLRRVGTDTQYF
length: 12; size: few; V: TRBV7-9; D: NA; J: TRBJ1-5; DNA: TGTGCCAGCAGCGCTTCAAATCAGCCCCAGCATTTT; CDR3: CASSASNQPQHF
length: 17; size: many; V: TRBV6-2/TRBV6-3; D: NA; J: TRBJ2-3; DNA: TGTGCCAGCAGTCCCGGGCGAAGGCCGATTAGCACAGATACGCAGTATTTT; CDR3: CASSPGRRPISTDTQYF
length: 16; size: many; V: TRBV7-9; D: NA; J: TRBJ1-3; DNA: TGTGCCAGCAGCTTGGGGGGCCCATATTATGGAAACACCATATATTTT; CDR3: CASSLGGPYYGNTIYF
length: 13; size: NA; V: TRBV30; D: NA; J: TRBJ1-1; DNA: TGTGCCTGGGGGGGACGGTTGAACACTGAAGCTTTCTTT; CDR3: CAWGGRLNTEAFF
length: 13; size: many; V: TRBV7-9; D: NA; J: TRBJ1-1; DNA: TGTGCCAGCAGCTCCGGGGTGAACACTGAAGCTTTCTTT; CDR3: CASSSGVNTEAFF
length: 12; size: few; V: TRBV20-1; D: NA; J: TRBJ2-1; DNA: TGCAGTGCCCGGGCGAGTGTTGGTGAGCAGTTCTTC; CDR3: CSARASVGEQFF
length: 18; size: many; V: TRBV11-1; D: TRBD2; J: TRBJ2-2; DNA: TGTGCCAGCAGCGCCCGTTGGACTAGCGGGGCCGTCACCGGGGAGCTGTTTTTT; CDR3: CASSARWTSGAVTGELFF
length: 14; size: many; V: TRBV28; D: NA; J: TRBJ2-1; DNA: TGTGCCAGCAGTTTGAGACTCGGCCCAGATGAGCAGTTCTTC; CDR3: CASSLRLGPDEQFF
length: 15; size: few; V: TRBV5-1; D: TRBD1; J: TRBJ2-5; DNA: TGCGCCAGCAGCTTGGGGATCGACAGGGCGGAGACCCAGTACTTC; CDR3: CASSLGIDRAETQYF
length: 14; size: many; V: TRBV6-2/TRBV6-3; D: TRBD1; J: TRBJ1-5; DNA: TGTGCCAGCAGGCACACAGGGGCGGGTCAGCCCCAGCATTTT; CDR3: CASRHTGAGQPQHF
length: 11; size: many; V: TRBV7-2; D: NA; J: TRBJ2-7; DNA: TGTGCCACCACGAGCTCCTACGAGCAGTACTTC; CDR3: CATTSSYEQYF
length: 14; size: many; V: TRBV5-1; D: TRBD1; J: TRBJ2-3; DNA: TGCGCCACAGCTTCTGGACAGGGTCTCGATACGCAGTATTTT; CDR3: CATASGQGLDTQYF
length: 16; size: many; V: TRBV4-2; D: NA; J: TRBJ2-1; DNA: TGTGCCAGCAGCCAAGACTTCAAGGGCTCCTACAATGAGCAGTTCTTC; CDR3: CASSQDFKGSYNEQFF
length: 15; size: many; V: TRBV20-1; D: NA; J: TRBJ1-5; DNA: TGCAGTGCTCAAAGGGGGAAGGGGGTAGAACAGCCCCAGCATTTT; CDR3: CSAQRGKGVEQPQHF
length: 12; size: many; V: TRBV12-3/TRBV12-4; D: NA; J: TRBJ1-5; DNA: TGTGCCAGCACCCAGGGGTTCCAGCCCCAGCATTTT; CDR3: CASTQGFQPQHF